The 3 T cell receptor beta chains presented below share a single source sample, sequenced in a study of control samples from healthy donors and cancer patients. Measured with immunoSEQ multiplex PCR; TCRdb has only the in-frame clones, and not every one. The sample contains about 55,000 clones, about 96% of which appear only once. What was sequenced was blood. The receptors here all came from a woman between 18 and 29 years old in good health.

This chain uses TRBV2 with TRBJ1-5, with TRBD1 matching 8 bases. The CDR3 totals 13 residues. V lost 7 bases and J lost 5; bases outside the gene matches: 4. CDR1 is SNHLY and CDR2 is FYNNEI in the germline V gene. The CDR3 DNA reads as TGTGCCAGCAAAGGGACAGGATATCAGCCCCAGCATTTT. It translates to CASKGTGYQPQHF.

The chain carries TRBV9 and TRBJ2-5; possible D gene TRBD1, 6 bases. The germline V gene encodes CDR1 SGDLS and CDR2 YYNGEE. The CDR3 totals 14 residues. Trimming stripped 3 bases from V and 1 base from J, with 10 bases between. The DNA of the CDR3 is TGTGCCAGCAGCGGACGGACAGCCCAAGAGACCCAGTACTTC. It encodes CASSGRTAQETQYF. The entire variable domain, with the rest obtained from reference TRBV9 and TRBJ2-5, is as follows: DSGVTQTPKHLITATGQRVTLRCSPRSGDLSVYWYQQSLDQGLQFLIQYYNGEERAKGNILERFSAQQFPDLHSELNLSSLELGDSALYFCASSGRTAQETQYFGPGTRLLVL.

This chain links TRBV28 with TRBJ1-2, with unresolved D. Germline V gives CDR1 MDHEN, CDR2 SYDVKM. The CDR3 covers 13 residues. Trimming took 6 bases from V and 4 from J, leaving 12 bases between them. In DNA form, the CDR3 reads TGTGCCAGCAGGCGTACAGCCACCTATGGCTACACCTTC. Its translation is CASRRTATYGYTF.